The 18 T cell receptor beta chains given below trace back to one sample, sequenced in a study of shared clonotypes between healthy human individuals. The assay was immunoSEQ multiplex PCR, and TCRdb's table has in-frame clones only and misses some. Of 2,500,000 or so clones in the sample, under 95% were seen once. The material sequenced was naive CD4+ T cells from PBMCs. Subset described: CD45RA+ positively selected. These receptors came from a man aged 18 to 29 in good health. Some clones in this sample may be carry-over from other donors' samples.

The chain couples TRBV9 to TRBJ2-2; weak D call: TRBD2 (5 bases). The V and J ends lost 0 bases and 0 bases respectively, with 15 bases between them. The CDR3 has 18 amino acids. CDR1 and CDR2 from the germline V gene are SGDLS and YYNGEE. The CDR3 loop reads CASSVDEGYNPNTGELFF. For the CDR3, the DNA is TGTGCCAGCAGCGTAGATGAGGGATACAACCCGAACACCGGGGAGCTGTTTTTT.

With regard to this clone: Other DNA sequences from this sample encode an identical CDR3 as well. The chain links TRBV2 to TRBJ2-3, with TRBD2 matching over 15 bases. CDR1 is SNHLY, CDR2 FYNNEI, per germline. After removal of 8 bases from V and 3 bases from J, the junction contained 3 bases not matched to a gene. The CDR3 loop spans 15 amino acids. The CDR3 loop reads CASSGLAGGTDTQYF. For the CDR3, the DNA is TGTGCCAGCTCTGGACTAGCGGGAGGGACAGATACGCAGTATTTT.

The chain employs TRBV5-6 and TRBJ2-3, with 8 bases matching TRBD2. The ends lost 2 bases at V and 8 bases at J; junction bases unmatched: 7. Per the germline V gene, CDR1 is SGHDT and CDR2 is YYEEEE. The CDR3 is made up of 14 amino acids. CDR3 sequence: CASSFSSGRITQYF. The CDR3 coding sequence is TGTGCCAGCAGCTTTAGCAGCGGGAGAATTACGCAGTATTTT. The whole variable domain, filled in from reference TRBV5-6 and TRBJ2-3, reads DAGVTQSPTHLIKTRGQQVTLRCSPKSGHDTVSWYQQALGQGPQFIFQYYEEEERQRGNFPDRFSGHQFPNYSSELNVNALLLGDSALYLCASSFSSGRITQYFGPGTRLTVL.

This chain joins TRBV27 and TRBJ2-7; 10 bases fit TRBD2. CDR1 is MNHEY and CDR2 is SMNVEV in the germline V gene (reference sequence). Trimming at V came to 5 bases and at J to 3 bases, leaving 10 bases not matched to a gene. The CDR3 is made up of 16 amino acids. The CDR3 coding sequence is TGTGCCAGCAGTCCAAGGACTAGCGGAGGGGACTACGAGCAGTACTTC. It yields the protein CASSPRTSGGDYEQYF.

The rearrangement links TRBV5-1 to TRBJ2-3, with D maybe TRBD1 (6 bases). Trimming pared 4 bases from V and 0 bases from J, leaving 18 bases between. This CDR3 is 17 amino acids long. Germline V gives CDR1 SGHRS, CDR2 YFSETQ. The CDR3 protein is CASSRNTQGISTDTQYF. The CDR3, as DNA: TGCGCCAGCAGCCGGAACACACAGGGAATCAGCACAGATACGCAGTATTTT.

The chain recombines TRBV19 with TRBJ1-5; D ambiguous. The V gene's germline CDR1 is LNHDA and CDR2 SQIVND (reference sequence). With 7 bases removed from V and 0 bases from J, the gap between germline ends came to 10 bases. This CDR3 comprises 14 residues. CDR3: CASKYFDSNQPQHF. The CDR3 nucleotides read TGTGCCAGTAAATATTTCGATAGCAATCAGCCCCAGCATTTT.

Comments on this clone: The same CDR3 arises from other DNA sequences in this sample as well. This sequence joins TRBV18 and TRBJ2-7; TRBD1 matches at 10 bases. CDR1 and CDR2 from the germline V gene are KGHSH and LQKENI. The length of the CDR3 is 14 residues. Trimming took 1 base from V and 3 from J; bases not matched to a gene: 0. DNA of the CDR3: TGTGCCAGCTCACCACGGGACAGGGGCTACGAGCAGTACTTC. Residues: CASSPRDRGYEQYF. Together with reference TRBV18 and TRBJ2-7, the CDR3 gives the full variable domain: NAGVMQNPRHLVRRRGQEARLRCSPMKGHSHVYWYRQLPEEGLKFMVYLQKENIIDESGMPKERFSAEFPKEGPSILRIQQVVRGDSAAYFCASSPRDRGYEQYFGPGTRLTVT.

This chain uses TRBV5-4 with TRBJ2-1; 9 bases align to TRBD1. Trimming took 3 bases from V and 3 from J; bases not matched to a gene: 7. This CDR3 comprises 16 residues. Germline V gene sequence: CDR1 SGHNT, CDR2 YYREEE (reference sequence). The CDR3 protein is CASSYGGTGIYNEQFF. The CDR3, as DNA: TGTGCCAGCAGCTACGGCGGGACAGGGATCTACAATGAGCAGTTCTTC.

The V gene is TRBV2, the J gene TRBJ1-3, with D perhaps matching TRBD1 (5 bases). In germline, CDR1 is SNHLY, CDR2 FYNNEI. Deletions cut 3 bases from V and 8 bases from J, with 20 bases between. The CDR3 extends over 16 amino acids. The CDR3 loop reads CASSEGRAGFGYTIYF. The CDR3 region has the DNA TGTGCCAGCAGTGAGGGCAGGGCCGGATTCGGTTACACCATATATTTT.

The rearrangement joins TRBV10-3 to TRBJ2-3; 8 nucleotides match TRBD2. CDR3 length: 15 amino acids. J lost 4 bases, V lost 2 bases, and 5 bases had no gene match. CDR1 and CDR2 from the germline V gene are ENHRY and SYGVKD. CDR3 in DNA: TGTGCCATCAGTGAGCCAGCGGGAGTGGCAGATACGCAGTATTTT. Protein: CAISEPAGVADTQYF.

Details on this clone: Distinct nucleotide sequences in the sample also encode this CDR3. The rearrangement joins TRBV11-3 to TRBJ2-3; D may be TRBD1 (5 bases). V was pared by 3 bases and J by 2 bases, with 9 bases between. From germline, CDR1 is SGHNT and CDR2 YENEEA. The CDR3 totals 14 residues. The DNA of the CDR3 is TGTGCCAGCAGCTTGGGCAGGGCCACAGATACGCAGTATTTT. Its translation: CASSLGRATDTQYF.

This clone was observed a few times. J is TRBJ1-4 and V is TRBV5-1; tentative D call: TRBD1 (6 bases). Trimming shortened V by 2 bases and J by 11 bases, and 13 bases separated the two germline ends. This CDR3 spans 13 amino acids. CDR1 is SGHRS, CDR2 YFSETQ, per germline. DNA for the CDR3: TGCGCCAGCAGCTTTGGGGGCGATGGGAAACTGTTTTTT. Translation: CASSFGGDGKLFF.

The chain couples TRBV6-5 to TRBJ1-2; D unclear. Germline values: CDR1 MNHEY, CDR2 SVGAGI. CDR3 size: 13 residues. V was clipped by 4 bases and J by 5 bases, with 11 bases between them. The CDR3 protein is CASSWKGSYGYTF. CDR3 nucleotide sequence: TGTGCCAGCAGTTGGAAAGGGTCTTATGGCTACACCTTC.

This clone was seen just once. At the DNA level, this CDR3 is encoded by other sequences in the same sample as well. V and J are TRBV9 and TRBJ2-7; D uncertain. This CDR3 has 14 amino acids. The germline V gene has CDR1 SGDLS and CDR2 YYNGEE. Trimming stripped 0 bases from V and 3 bases from J, with 10 bases between. CDR3 protein: CASSVDVGIYEQYF. The CDR3 DNA reads TGTGCCAGCAGCGTAGATGTAGGGATCTACGAGCAGTACTTC. Supplemented by reference TRBV9 and TRBJ2-7, the full variable domain reads DSGVTQTPKHLITATGQRVTLRCSPRSGDLSVYWYQQSLDQGLQFLIQYYNGEERAKGNILERFSAQQFPDLHSELNLSSLELGDSALYFCASSVDVGIYEQYFGPGTRLTVT.

The chain joins TRBV7-8 to TRBJ2-3; weak D call: TRBD2 (5 bases). Germline CDR1 and CDR2: SGHVS and FQNEAQ. With 5 bases removed from V and 2 bases from J, the gap between germline ends came to 17 bases. The CDR3 has 16 residues. CDR3 coding DNA: TGTGCCAGCAGCCTGGCCGGGGTAGACTTCACAGATACGCAGTATTTT. Translating it yields CASSLAGVDFTDTQYF. Variable domain in full (rest from reference TRBV7-8 and TRBJ2-3): GAGVSQSPRYKVAKRGQDVALRCDPISGHVSLFWYQQALGQGPEFLTYFQNEAQLDKSGLPSDRFFAERPEGSVSTLKIQRTQQEDSAVYLCASSLAGVDFTDTQYFGPGTRLTVL.

V is TRBV7-2 and J is TRBJ2-1; 9 bases match TRBD2. V lost 5 bases, J lost 4 bases, and 6 bases stayed unmatched. Germline V CDR1 and CDR2: SGHTA, FQGNSA. This CDR3 spans 15 amino acids. CDR3 DNA: TGTGCCAGCAGCCTGCTAGCGGGACAGTACAATGAGCAGTTCTTC. This sequence encodes CASSLLAGQYNEQFF.

The chain combines TRBV5-1 with TRBJ2-7; the match to TRBD1 covers 9 bases. The junction had 10 bases not matched to a gene; V was cut back by 5 bases and J by 7 bases. Germline V gene data show CDR1 as SGHRS and CDR2 as YFSETQ. The CDR3 is 14 residues long. CDR3 in amino acids: CASRNTGGAGEQYF. The CDR3 bases are TGCGCCAGCAGGAACACAGGGGGCGCCGGGGAGCAGTACTTC. Using reference TRBV5-1 and TRBJ2-7 for the parts outside the CDR3, the full variable domain is KAGVTQTPRYLIKTRGQQVTLSCSPISGHRSVSWYQQTPGQGLQFLFEYFSETQRNKGNFPGRFSGRQFSNSRSEMNVSTLELGDSALYLCASRNTGGAGEQYFGPGTRLTVT.

The chain combines TRBV5-5 with TRBJ2-1; 11 bases are a match to TRBD2. J was trimmed by 2 bases and V by 3 bases; bases with no gene match: 4. CDR3 length: 16 residues. Germline CDR1 is SGHKS and CDR2 is YYEKEE (reference sequence). In DNA form, the CDR3 reads TGTGCCAGCAGCTCCCTAGCGGGAGGCGCCTACAATGAGCAGTTCTTC. Its protein product is CASSSLAGGAYNEQFF.